The rows below give T cell receptor beta chains drawn from one sample of a study of post-analysis software for immune sequencing data. TCRdb re-derived calls from the PCR reads in MiXCR, one entry per CDR3 protein. The sample carries almost 700,000 distinct CDR3 sequences, roughly three fifths recorded once. Sequenced: blood. The receptors shown here come from a girl aged 2 to 10 with multiple sclerosis. CDR3s include the opening cysteine and the closing phenylalanine or tryptophan. The order of the fields is J gene, D gene, CDR3 length, clone size, V gene, CDR3 DNA, CDR3 protein. D genes are given only for firm matches. Clone sizes are given selectively: once, few, many, or a class where the clone is expanded.

j_gene: TRBJ1-2; d_gene: .; len: 13; abundance: .; v_gene: TRBV6-7; CDR3nt: TGTGCCAGCAGAAAACGGGGGATTGGTGGCTACACCTTC; CDR3aa: CASRKRGIGGYTF
j_gene: TRBJ2-4; d_gene: TRBD2; len: 15; abundance: once; v_gene: TRBV20-1; CDR3nt: TGCAGTGCTAGAGAAGGGGGCGGGAGGGCCAACATTCAGTACTTC; CDR3aa: CSAREGGGRANIQYF
j_gene: TRBJ2-5; d_gene: TRBD1; len: 14; abundance: few; v_gene: TRBV5-1; CDR3nt: TGTGCCAGCAGTTCGACAGGGCGACAAGAGACCCAGTACTTC; CDR3aa: CASSSTGRQETQYF
j_gene: TRBJ2-3; d_gene: .; len: 15; abundance: .; v_gene: TRBV10-1; CDR3nt: TGCGCCAGCAGTGAGTGGGGGGGCCGGCCAGATACGCAGTATTTT; CDR3aa: CASSEWGGRPDTQYF
j_gene: TRBJ2-3; d_gene: .; len: 13; abundance: few; v_gene: TRBV20-1; CDR3nt: TGCAGTGCTAGTGGCCCCCAGGGAGATACGCAGTATTTT; CDR3aa: CSASGPQGDTQYF
j_gene: TRBJ2-1; d_gene: .; len: 15; abundance: .; v_gene: TRBV12-3/TRBV12-4; CDR3nt: TGTGCCAGCAGTTTAGAGCCCCTCTCCTACAATGAGCAGTTCTTC; CDR3aa: CASSLEPLSYNEQFF
j_gene: TRBJ2-3; d_gene: TRBD2; len: 13; abundance: once; v_gene: TRBV29-1; CDR3nt: TGCAGCCACCGGGAGGGCAACACAGATACGCAGTATTTT; CDR3aa: CSHREGNTDTQYF
j_gene: TRBJ2-1; d_gene: .; len: 13; abundance: .; v_gene: TRBV7-9; CDR3nt: TGTGCCAAGCAATTGGGCTCCTACAATGAGCAGTTCTTC; CDR3aa: CAKQLGSYNEQFF
j_gene: TRBJ2-7; d_gene: TRBD2; len: 17; abundance: .; v_gene: TRBV11-3; CDR3nt: TGTGCCAGCAGCCTCGGGACTAGCGGGGACTATCGCTACGAACAGTACTTC; CDR3aa: CASSLGTSGDYRYEQYF
j_gene: TRBJ2-5; d_gene: .; len: 14; abundance: few; v_gene: TRBV20-1; CDR3nt: TGCAGTGCTAGAAAAGGGGCAGAGAAAGAGACCCAGTACTTC; CDR3aa: CSARKGAEKETQYF
j_gene: TRBJ2-6; d_gene: .; len: 17; abundance: .; v_gene: TRBV4-2; CDR3nt: TGTGCCAGCAGCCCTCAGACAGGAAGCTCTGGGGCCAACGTCCTGACTTTC; CDR3aa: CASSPQTGSSGANVLTF
j_gene: TRBJ2-4; d_gene: .; len: 15; abundance: .; v_gene: TRBV10-3; CDR3nt: TGTGCCATCAGTGAGTCGAGCGCAGGGCCCAACATTCAGTACTTC; CDR3aa: CAISESSAGPNIQYF
j_gene: TRBJ2-1; d_gene: .; len: 15; abundance: .; v_gene: TRBV7-9; CDR3nt: TGTGCCAGCAGCTTAGCAGTCGACAGCTACAATGAGCGGTTCTTC; CDR3aa: CASSLAVDSYNERFF
j_gene: TRBJ2-4; d_gene: TRBD1; len: 14; abundance: few; v_gene: TRBV5-1; CDR3nt: TGCGCCAGCAGCAGCACCGGGACAGGAAACATTCAGTACTTC; CDR3aa: CASSSTGTGNIQYF
j_gene: TRBJ2-3; d_gene: .; len: 16; abundance: few; v_gene: TRBV14; CDR3nt: TGTGCCAGCAGCCTCCGGAGACAGCTTTTCACAGATACGCAGTATTTT; CDR3aa: CASSLRRQLFTDTQYF
j_gene: TRBJ1-2; d_gene: .; len: 13; abundance: few; v_gene: TRBV7-9; CDR3nt: TGTGCCAGCAGACCGACAGAGAACTATGGCTACACCTTC; CDR3aa: CASRPTENYGYTF
j_gene: TRBJ2-1; d_gene: .; len: 12; abundance: .; v_gene: TRBV12-3/TRBV12-4; CDR3nt: TGTGCCAGCAGAAACCTGGTGAATGAGCAGTTCTTC; CDR3aa: CASRNLVNEQFF
j_gene: TRBJ1-2; d_gene: .; len: 15; abundance: .; v_gene: TRBV7-2; CDR3nt: TGTGCCAGCAGCTTATACGGCAGTTCTAACTATGGCTACACCTTC; CDR3aa: CASSLYGSSNYGYTF
j_gene: TRBJ2-4; d_gene: .; len: 16; abundance: .; v_gene: TRBV7-9; CDR3nt: TGTGCCAGCAGCTTAATGGTGCCCCTATCCGCCGACATTCAGTACTTC; CDR3aa: CASSLMVPLSADIQYF
j_gene: TRBJ2-1; d_gene: TRBD1; len: 13; abundance: .; v_gene: TRBV29-1; CDR3nt: TGCAGCGTTGAGGGACAGGGGCTCAATGAGCAGTTCTTC; CDR3aa: CSVEGQGLNEQFF
j_gene: TRBJ1-5; d_gene: .; len: 15; abundance: .; v_gene: TRBV20-1; CDR3nt: TGCAGTGCTAGACGGAGAGATCTAAGCAATCAGCCCCAGCATTTT; CDR3aa: CSARRRDLSNQPQHF
j_gene: TRBJ2-7; d_gene: TRBD1; len: 14; abundance: .; v_gene: TRBV20-1; CDR3nt: TGCAGTGCTAGAGTCGGGGACAGCTCCTACGAGCAGTACTTC; CDR3aa: CSARVGDSSYEQYF
j_gene: TRBJ1-1; d_gene: .; len: 15; abundance: .; v_gene: TRBV15; CDR3nt: TGTGCCACCAGCAGAGGCCCTGGGAGGGGCACTGAAGCTTTCTTT; CDR3aa: CATSRGPGRGTEAFF
j_gene: TRBJ2-1; d_gene: .; len: 12; abundance: .; v_gene: TRBV9; CDR3nt: TGTGCCAGCAGCGTAGATTTGGCCAAGCAGTTCTTC; CDR3aa: CASSVDLAKQFF
j_gene: TRBJ2-5; d_gene: .; len: 15; abundance: .; v_gene: TRBV2; CDR3nt: TGTGCCAGCAGTGAGGGGGCTAGCTACGGGGAGACCCAGTACTTC; CDR3aa: CASSEGASYGETQYF
j_gene: TRBJ2-7; d_gene: TRBD1; len: 16; abundance: .; v_gene: TRBV7-9; CDR3nt: TGTGCCAGCAGCTTTCTCCGGACAGGGGTTTCCTACGAGCAGTACTTC; CDR3aa: CASSFLRTGVSYEQYF
j_gene: TRBJ1-2; d_gene: TRBD1; len: 16; abundance: once; v_gene: TRBV7-2; CDR3nt: TGTGCCAGCAGCTTAAGGACAGGGGAGACTCTATATGGCTACACCTTC; CDR3aa: CASSLRTGETLYGYTF
j_gene: TRBJ2-5; d_gene: .; len: 15; abundance: few; v_gene: TRBV7-9; CDR3nt: TGTGCCAGCAGCTTAGCCGAAGAGATCCAAGAGACCCAGTACTTC; CDR3aa: CASSLAEEIQETQYF
j_gene: TRBJ2-1; d_gene: .; len: 9; abundance: .; v_gene: TRBV6-6; CDR3nt: TGTGCCCCCACGAAATCGCAGTTCTTC; CDR3aa: CAPTKSQFF
j_gene: TRBJ2-2; d_gene: TRBD2; len: 14; abundance: .; v_gene: TRBV20-1; CDR3nt: TGCAGTGCCAGCGGGAGGGCCAGGGACGGGGAGCTGTTTTTT; CDR3aa: CSASGRARDGELFF
j_gene: TRBJ2-3; d_gene: TRBD2; len: 13; abundance: .; v_gene: TRBV20-1; CDR3nt: TGCAGTGCTAGGGCGGGGGGCACAGATACGCAGTATTTT; CDR3aa: CSARAGGTDTQYF
j_gene: TRBJ2-5; d_gene: .; len: 15; abundance: .; v_gene: TRBV15; CDR3nt: TGTGCCACCAGCAGAGGGGTTTTCGAAGGAGAGACCCAGTACTTC; CDR3aa: CATSRGVFEGETQYF
j_gene: TRBJ2-7; d_gene: TRBD2; len: 13; abundance: once; v_gene: TRBV6-2/TRBV6-3; CDR3nt: TGTGCCAGCGAGGGGAGGGCCTCCTACGAGCAGTACTTC; CDR3aa: CASEGRASYEQYF
j_gene: TRBJ2-1; d_gene: TRBD2; len: 17; abundance: .; v_gene: TRBV2; CDR3nt: TGTGCCAGCAGCGAACTGTCGGCGGGAGGTTCCTACAATGAGCAGTTCTTC; CDR3aa: CASSELSAGGSYNEQFF
j_gene: TRBJ2-3; d_gene: .; len: 13; abundance: few; v_gene: TRBV20-1; CDR3nt: TGCAGTGCTAGAGTACAGTACACAGATACGCAGTATTTT; CDR3aa: CSARVQYTDTQYF
j_gene: TRBJ1-1; d_gene: .; len: 13; abundance: .; v_gene: TRBV11-2; CDR3nt: TGTGCCAGCAGCTTTGTTGAGGTGTCTGAAGCTTTCTTT; CDR3aa: CASSFVEVSEAFF
j_gene: TRBJ1-2; d_gene: .; len: 15; abundance: .; v_gene: TRBV12-3/TRBV12-4; CDR3nt: TGTGCCAGCAGTTTAGGGGGAGCCCTAGACTATGGCTACACCTTC; CDR3aa: CASSLGGALDYGYTF
j_gene: TRBJ2-3; d_gene: TRBD2; len: 13; abundance: few; v_gene: TRBV20-1; CDR3nt: TGCAGTGCTTCTAGCGGGAGCGCAGATACGCAGTATTTT; CDR3aa: CSASSGSADTQYF
j_gene: TRBJ2-4; d_gene: TRBD1; len: 20; abundance: .; v_gene: TRBV7-2; CDR3nt: TGTGCCAGCAGCTTAGAAGGACAGGGGCCCGAATCACTAGCCAAAAACATTCAGTACTTC; CDR3aa: CASSLEGQGPESLAKNIQYF
j_gene: TRBJ2-7; d_gene: .; len: 15; abundance: .; v_gene: TRBV5-4; CDR3nt: TGTGCCAGCAGCTCGACCGGGGACGGCTCCTACGAGCAGTACTTC; CDR3aa: CASSSTGDGSYEQYF
j_gene: TRBJ2-7; d_gene: TRBD1; len: 15; abundance: .; v_gene: TRBV9; CDR3nt: TGTGCCAGCAGCATCGCCGGGACAGGGCTCAACGAGCAGTACTTC; CDR3aa: CASSIAGTGLNEQYF
j_gene: TRBJ2-7; d_gene: TRBD1; len: 13; abundance: .; v_gene: TRBV5-1; CDR3nt: TGCGCCAAAACCGGGACAGGGGACTACGAGCAGTACTTC; CDR3aa: CAKTGTGDYEQYF
j_gene: TRBJ2-2; d_gene: TRBD1; len: 14; abundance: once; v_gene: TRBV10-3; CDR3nt: TGTGCCATCAGGGGACAGGCGGGCACCGGGGAGCTGTTTTTT; CDR3aa: CAIRGQAGTGELFF
j_gene: TRBJ2-2; d_gene: .; len: 19; abundance: .; v_gene: TRBV4-1; CDR3nt: TGCGCCAGCAGCCATCTAAGGAGGGCGTTAGAGGGAGTAGCCGGGGAGCTGTTTTTT; CDR3aa: CASSHLRRALEGVAGELFF
j_gene: TRBJ1-1; d_gene: .; len: 15; abundance: .; v_gene: TRBV18; CDR3nt: TGTGCCAGCTCACCCCTGTACAGGGAAGTGTCTGAAGCTTTCTTT; CDR3aa: CASSPLYREVSEAFF
j_gene: TRBJ2-7; d_gene: TRBD2; len: 18; abundance: .; v_gene: TRBV7-9; CDR3nt: TGTGCCAGCAGCGCCGGGACTAGCGGTTCGTTTGGGGAATACGAGCAGTACTTC; CDR3aa: CASSAGTSGSFGEYEQYF
j_gene: TRBJ2-7; d_gene: TRBD2; len: 16; abundance: .; v_gene: TRBV7-9; CDR3nt: TGTGCCAGCAGCTCGCCGGAACTAGCGTACTCCTACGAGCAGTACTTC; CDR3aa: CASSSPELAYSYEQYF
j_gene: TRBJ2-5; d_gene: .; len: 14; abundance: .; v_gene: TRBV7-9; CDR3nt: TGTGCCAGCAGCTTAGACAGAGGGCCACGGGAGCAGTACTTC; CDR3aa: CASSLDRGPREQYF
j_gene: TRBJ1-1; d_gene: TRBD1; len: 15; abundance: .; v_gene: TRBV6-1; CDR3nt: TGTGCCAGCAGTGCCCCGTCACAGGGGGCTGCCGAAGCTTTCTTT; CDR3aa: CASSAPSQGAAEAFF
j_gene: TRBJ1-6; d_gene: .; len: 15; abundance: .; v_gene: TRBV29-1; CDR3nt: TGCAGCGTGCAATACGGACAGAGAATTAATTCACCCCTCCACTTT; CDR3aa: CSVQYGQRINSPLHF
j_gene: TRBJ2-5; d_gene: .; len: 14; abundance: .; v_gene: TRBV6-1; CDR3nt: TGTGCCAGCAGTATGGGGGGAGACAGAGAGACCCAGTACTTC; CDR3aa: CASSMGGDRETQYF
j_gene: TRBJ2-3; d_gene: .; len: 15; abundance: few; v_gene: TRBV7-3; CDR3nt: TGTGCCAGCAGCCCAAACGGGGGAAACACAGATACGCAGTATTTT; CDR3aa: CASSPNGGNTDTQYF
j_gene: TRBJ2-7; d_gene: TRBD1; len: 15; abundance: .; v_gene: TRBV27; CDR3nt: TGTGCCAGCAGGCCGGACAGGGCCGGATTCTACGAGCAGTACTTC; CDR3aa: CASRPDRAGFYEQYF